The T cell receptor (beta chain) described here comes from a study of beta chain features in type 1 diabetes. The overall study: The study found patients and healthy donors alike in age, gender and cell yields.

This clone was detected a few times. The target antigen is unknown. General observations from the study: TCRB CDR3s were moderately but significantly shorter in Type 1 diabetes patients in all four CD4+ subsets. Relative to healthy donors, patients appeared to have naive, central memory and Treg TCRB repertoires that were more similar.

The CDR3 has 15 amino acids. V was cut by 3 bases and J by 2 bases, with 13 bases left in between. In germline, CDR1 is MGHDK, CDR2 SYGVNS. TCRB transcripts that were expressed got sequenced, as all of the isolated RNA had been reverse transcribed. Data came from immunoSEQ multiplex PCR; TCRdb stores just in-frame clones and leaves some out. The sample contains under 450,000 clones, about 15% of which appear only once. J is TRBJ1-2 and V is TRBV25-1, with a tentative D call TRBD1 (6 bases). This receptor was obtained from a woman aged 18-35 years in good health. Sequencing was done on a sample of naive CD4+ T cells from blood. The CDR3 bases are TGTGCCAGCAGTGATCATCAACAGGGAAACTATGGCTACACCTTC. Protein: CASSDHQQGNYGYTF.